This T cell receptor (beta chain) was found in a study of T cell responses to AZD1222 COVID-19 vaccine. Points from the study as a whole: There were repertoire samples only from the period after the peak T cell response. The study found Spike-specific TCR breadth and depth rose after two AZD1222 doses.

Clones were sequenced by immunoSEQ multiplex PCR, and TCRdb holds only the in-frame ones, with some missing. The data contain roughly 100,000 clones, over 80% of them seen just once; the ten biggest clones take up 20% to 25%. The V and J ends lost 4 bases and 6 bases, in that order; junction bases with no gene match: 3. Germline V CDR1 and CDR2: MNHEY, SVGAGI. The CDR3 contains 15 residues. Comment on this clone: Its antigen is still unknown.

The chain couples TRBV6-5 to TRBJ2-1; TRBD2 agrees at 13 bases. Sample: peripheral blood, taken on day 0 of AZD1222 vaccination. This sequence was found in an adult in good health. CDR3 in DNA: TGTGCCAGCAGTTGGGGGACTAGCGGGACCAATGAGCAGTTCTTC. It encodes CASSWGTSGTNEQFF.